These 19 T cell receptor beta chains originate from one sample sequenced in a study of T-cell memory formation after mild COVID-19. TCRdb called the 5' RACE reads again in MiXCR, with one record for every CDR3 protein. The sample has fewer than 300,000 distinct CDR3 sequences; 16% are singletons. Sequenced: PBMCs or a T cell subset sorted from them (not recorded which). These receptors were obtained from a man between 18 and 29 years old who had mild COVID-19 (a few samples of this study predate the infection). Cell type and time point are not known.

The V call is TRBV7-9, the J call TRBJ2-1; D remains ambiguous. Germline V gene sequence: CDR1 SEHNR, CDR2 FQNEAQ (reference sequence). Between the trimmed V and J ends, which lost 11 bases and 13 bases, there was a span of 48 bases. The CDR3 has 21 residues. The CDR3 region is CASATFWQNPRNHFRCQVQFF. In nucleotides, the CDR3 is TGTGCCTCGGCCACCTTCTGGCAGAACCCCCGCAACCACTTCCGCTGTCAAGTCCAGTTCTTC.

This clonotype was seen more than once but under ten times. V is TRBV29-1 and J is TRBJ1-1, with TRBD1 matching 9 bases. This CDR3 has 14 residues. Per the germline V gene, CDR1 is SQVTM and CDR2 is ANQGSEA. Unmatched junction bases numbered 8, after V lost 3 bases and J lost 6 bases. CDR3 sequence (DNA): TGCAGCGTTGAGGCTACGACAGGGGGAGCTGAAGCTTTCTTT. Translating gives CSVEATTGGAEAFF.

This clonotype turned up a few times. The junction does not match germline at one end; this may be a read error. The chain joins TRBV5-6 to TRBJ2-1; a weak D match, TRBD1 (5 bases). In germline, CDR1 is SGHDT, CDR2 YYEEEE. The CDR3 has 12 amino acids. CDR3 in amino acids: CASSTGTETEDF. For the CDR3, the DNA is TGTGCCAGCAGCACAGGTACAGAGACAGAGGATTTC.

This clonotype was seen a handful of times. This chain connects TRBV19 to TRBJ2-2, with 9 bases identical to TRBD1. This CDR3 is built from 15 residues. Germline assignment: CDR1 LNHDA and CDR2 SQIVND (reference sequence). V was clipped by 6 bases and J by 7 bases; unmatched bases: 9. The CDR3 DNA sequence: TGTGCCAGTAGGACCGGGACAGGGAGGAACGGGGAGCTGTTTTTT. Amino acid sequence: CASRTGTGRNGELFF.

The gene calls are TRBV20-1 and TRBJ1-5; a possible D gene is TRBD1 (5 bases). V lost 0 bases to trimming and J lost 5 bases, with 8 bases between them. In germline, CDR1 is DFQATT, CDR2 SNEGSKA (reference sequence). This CDR3 is built from 13 residues. Here the CDR3 reads CSAREQGDQPQHF. CDR3 sequence (DNA): TGCAGTGCTAGAGAGCAGGGAGATCAGCCCCAGCATTTT.

This clonotype was recorded a few times. As DNA, the CDR3 is TGTGCCAGCAGCTTAGCTGCCGAGCAGTACTTC. This encodes CASSLAAEQYF. V is TRBV13 and J is TRBJ2-7; D remains ambiguous. The germline V gene has CDR1 PRHDT and CDR2 FYEKMQ (reference sequence). The V end lost 1 base, the J end lost 6 bases, and 4 bases lay between the germline ends. CDR3 size: 11 residues.

This clonotype was seen a handful of times. The V gene is TRBV20-1, the J gene TRBJ2-5; possibly TRBD1 for D (6 bases). V was clipped by 1 base and J by 5 bases, with 14 bases between them. Germline assignment: CDR1 DFQATT and CDR2 SNEGSKA (reference sequence). The CDR3 is 14 residues long. The CDR3 sequence: CSARVTGWWETQYF. The CDR3 coding sequence is TGCAGTGCTAGAGTAACAGGGTGGTGGGAGACCCAGTACTTC.

Turning to this clonotype: One junction end disagrees with the germline gene, perhaps due to a read error. The chain carries TRBV18 and TRBJ2-5, with D uncertain. The CDR3 extends over 13 amino acids. Per the germline V gene, CDR1 is KGHSH and CDR2 is LQKENI. The CDR3 reads CASSPKVDETKYF. CDR3 nucleotides: TGTGCCAGCTCACCCAAGGTCGATGAGACCAAGTACTTC.

This clonotype was seen ten or more times. The CDR3 sequence: CASRYTGRTSTDTQYF. In DNA, the CDR3 is TGTGCCAGCAGGTATACGGGCAGGACCAGCACAGATACGCAGTATTTT. The rearrangement links TRBV11-2 to TRBJ2-3; D is ambiguous. V shed 6 bases and J shed 0 bases, with 16 bases lying between them. Germline V lookup: CDR1 SGHAT, CDR2 FQNNGV. CDR3 size: 16 residues. Full variable domain (rest looked up from reference TRBV11-2 and TRBJ2-3): EAGVAQSPRYKIIEKRQSVAFWCNPISGHATLYWYQQILGQGPKLLIQFQNNGVVDDSQLPKDRFSAERLKGVDSTLKIQPAKLEDSAVYLCASRYTGRTSTDTQYFGPGTRLTVL.

This clonotype was picked up a small number of times. The genes are TRBV7-3 and TRBJ2-3; D is tentatively TRBD1 or TRBD2 (6 bases each). From germline, CDR1 is SGHTA and CDR2 FQGTGA. The CDR3 is 15 residues long. Trimming pared 6 bases from V and 4 bases from J, leaving 17 bases between. CDR3 sequence: CASRPPGALPDTQYF. CDR3 DNA sequence: TGTGCCAGCAGGCCCCCGGGGGCGCTTCCAGATACGCAGTATTTT.

The chain has TRBV4-3 and TRBJ2-1; unclear D gene. Germline CDR1 and CDR2: LGHNA and YSLEER. V was shortened by 1 base and J by 5 bases, with 12 bases between the two germline ends. This CDR3 is built from 15 residues. The CDR3, as DNA: TGCGCCAGCAGCCAAGGGGCCAGGATTAACAATGAGCAGTTCTTC. As protein: CASSQGARINNEQFF.

This clonotype occurred many times. The gene calls are TRBV6-4 and TRBJ2-1; the D gene is possibly TRBD1 (5 bases). This CDR3 region has 13 residues. V lost 3 bases to trimming and J lost 2 bases, with 5 bases between them. The germline V gene has CDR1 MRHNA and CDR2 SNTAGT. For the CDR3, the DNA is TGTGCCAGCAGTGAGGACACCTACAATGAGCAGTTCTTC. The encoded protein is CASSEDTYNEQFF.

The CDR3 here is CASSLRKMGTDTQYF. As DNA, the CDR3 is TGTGCCAGCAGCTTAAGAAAGATGGGCACAGATACGCAGTATTTT. The rearrangement joins TRBV7-2 to TRBJ2-3; no clear D gene. Germline values: CDR1 SGHTA, CDR2 FQGNSA. With 2 bases removed from V and 1 base from J, the gap between germline ends came to 10 bases. This CDR3 is 15 amino acids long.

The chain employs TRBV5-1 and TRBJ2-2; possibly TRBD1 for D (5 bases). CDR1 and CDR2 from the germline V gene are SGHRS and YFSETQ. The CDR3 has 15 residues. V lost 1 base to trimming and J lost 6 bases, with 13 bases between them. The CDR3 bases are TGCGCCAGCAGCTTGTCCCTGCAGACAGCCGGGGAGCTGTTTTTT. Its protein product is CASSLSLQTAGELFF.

This clonotype was counted only a few times. The rearrangement uses TRBV7-6 and TRBJ1-2; TRBD1 might be the D (5 bases). Trimming shortened V by 5 bases and J by 8 bases, and 15 bases separated the two germline ends. Germline CDR1 reads SGHVS; CDR2 reads FNYEAQ. This CDR3 is built from 13 residues. For the CDR3, the DNA is TGTGCCAGCAGCGATTATACCAGGGTGGGCTACACCTTC. This translates into CASSDYTRVGYTF.

This clonotype has only a few counts. The chain recombines TRBV6-1 with TRBJ2-7; weak D call: TRBD1 (6 bases). This CDR3 contains 13 residues. CDR1 is MNHNS and CDR2 is SASEGT in the germline V gene. V shed 5 bases and J shed 3 bases, with 11 bases lying between them. The CDR3 nucleotides are TGTGCCAGCAGTCCGGACAGCTACTACGAGCAGTACGTC. Its translation: CASSPDSYYEQYV.

There are a few counts of this clonotype. The rearrangement links TRBV5-1 to TRBJ1-4; D is ambiguous. V was clipped by 5 bases and J by 0 bases, with 8 bases between them. This CDR3 has 14 residues. Germline V lookup: CDR1 SGHRS, CDR2 YFSETQ. CDR3 amino acids: CASSQAPTNEKLFF. CDR3 nucleotide sequence: TGCGCCAGCAGTCAGGCCCCAACTAATGAAAAACTGTTTTTT.

This clonotype was observed a handful of times. The V and J genes are TRBV20-1 and TRBJ2-1, with 7 nucleotides matching TRBD2. The length of the CDR3 is 15 residues. Per germline, CDR1 DFQATT and CDR2 SNEGSKA (reference sequence). V was clipped by 0 bases and J by 3 bases; unmatched bases: 5. CDR3 DNA sequence: TGCAGTGCTAGAGAACGGGGGGATGACTACAATGAGCAGTTCTTC. Protein: CSARERGDDYNEQFF.

This clonotype was seen a handful of times. The V gene is TRBV28, the J gene TRBJ1-4; D is undetermined. CDR3 length equals 12 residues. Germline V gene lookup returns CDR1 MDHEN and CDR2 SYDVKM. V lost 7 bases and J 2 bases, leaving 5 bases between the germline ends. CDR3: CASTWTNEKLFF. CDR3 nucleotide sequence: TGTGCCAGCACGTGGACTAATGAAAAACTGTTTTTT.